The T cell receptor beta chain described here comes from a study of chemoradiotherapy in HPV16-positive cancers. Whole-study context: Functional T-cell assays on a couple of HPV16-positive patients' cells defined candidate HPV-specific clones and common TCR motifs. Study outcomes and limitations: HPV-specific T cells were functionally defined from only a couple of HPV16-positive patients.

From germline, CDR1 is SQVTM and CDR2 ANQGSEA. This CDR3 has 13 amino acids. Trimming left V 7 bases short and J 6 bases short, with 15 bases between. Comment on this clone: What it binds is not known.

The repertoire was sequenced with immunoSEQ multiplex PCR; TCRdb's copy has only in-frame clones and lacks some. The profile shows about 12,000 clones, roughly 63% of them singletons. This material was obtained from a patient who underwent chemoradiotherapy. The source of this sequence is a human donor with HPV-associated anogenital cancer. J is TRBJ1-4 and V is TRBV29-1; no clear D gene. CDR3: CSAPGPGDEKLFF. In DNA form, the CDR3 reads TGCAGCGCCCCGGGCCCCGGGGATGAAAAACTGTTTTTT.